The rows below give T cell receptor beta chains drawn from one sample of a study of response to subunit inactivated influenza vaccine. One entry per CDR3 protein results from TCRdb running MiXCR on the RT-PCR reads. The repertoire holds 530,000 or so distinct CDR3 sequences, with around 25% as singletons. Sequences were derived from CD4+ T cells sorted from PBMCs, sampled more than 4 days after vaccination. These receptors were obtained from a man aged 50 to 59 who received an inactivated influenza vaccine. CDR3s include the opening cysteine and the closing phenylalanine or tryptophan. Each record gives: J gene, V gene, clone size, D gene, CDR3 DNA, CDR3 protein. A D gene is named only where the DNA matches it firmly. Clone sizes are given selectively: once, few, many, or a class where the clone is expanded.

J: TRBJ1-2
V: TRBV7-9
size: .
D: .
DNA: TGTGCCAGCAGCTTAGCTCAACTCCTCTATGGCTACACCTTC
CDR3: CASSLAQLLYGYTF

J: TRBJ2-3
V: TRBV6-2/TRBV6-3
size: few
D: TRBD2
DNA: TGTGCCAGCATGGTTACTAGCGGAAGGACAGATACGCAGTATTTT
CDR3: CASMVTSGRTDTQYF

J: TRBJ2-7
V: TRBV7-2
size: few
D: .
DNA: TGTGCCAGCAGCATAGGGGACGCGCGATACTACGAGCAGTACTTC
CDR3: CASSIGDARYYEQYF

J: TRBJ2-5
V: TRBV10-2
size: few
D: TRBD2
DNA: TGCGCCAGCAGTGAAGGCGGGGGGGGGGAGACCCAGTACTTC
CDR3: CASSEGGGGETQYF

J: TRBJ2-1
V: TRBV5-1
size: .
D: TRBD1
DNA: TGCGCCAGCAGCTTGGCCCGGACAGGGTTCTACAATGAGCAGTTCTTC
CDR3: CASSLARTGFYNEQFF

J: TRBJ1-1
V: TRBV3-1
size: .
D: .
DNA: TGTGCCAGCAGAGGTCGAATGAACACTGAAGCTTTCTTT
CDR3: CASRGRMNTEAFF

J: TRBJ1-2
V: TRBV20-1
size: .
D: .
DNA: TGCAGTGCTAGTTCCAAATTTAGGGGAGTCTATGGCTACACCTTC
CDR3: CSASSKFRGVYGYTF

J: TRBJ2-5
V: TRBV20-1
size: .
D: .
DNA: TGCAGTGCTAGGTGGAAGCAAGAGACCCAGTACTTC
CDR3: CSARWKQETQYF

J: TRBJ2-1
V: TRBV20-1
size: few
D: .
DNA: TGCAGTGCTAGAGACACCCTTGAGAGCTCCTACAATGAGCAGTTCTTC
CDR3: CSARDTLESSYNEQFF

J: TRBJ1-5
V: TRBV5-1
size: .
D: .
DNA: TGCGCCAGCAGCTTCCGGAGCAATCAGCCCCAGCATTTT
CDR3: CASSFRSNQPQHF

J: TRBJ2-2
V: TRBV12-3/TRBV12-4
size: many
D: TRBD2
DNA: TGTGCCAGCCGTCGGACTAGCGCCACCGGGGAGCTGTTTTTT
CDR3: CASRRTSATGELFF

J: TRBJ1-4
V: TRBV4-2
size: .
D: TRBD1
DNA: TGTGCCAGCAGCCAAGATATTTCAGGGGGGAATGAAAAACTGTTTTTT
CDR3: CASSQDISGGNEKLFF

J: TRBJ2-7
V: TRBV11-2
size: .
D: .
DNA: TGTGCCAGCAGCCCCCTGTCGAGAATGAACGAGCAGTACTTC
CDR3: CASSPLSRMNEQYF

J: TRBJ2-1
V: TRBV12-3/TRBV12-4
size: few
D: .
DNA: TGTGCCAGCACCAGCAGGGGAAACTACTACAATGAGCAGTTCTTC
CDR3: CASTSRGNYYNEQFF

J: TRBJ2-5
V: TRBV7-2
size: many
D: .
DNA: TGTGCCAGCAGCTTAGTCCCTTATGGGGGCCAAGAGACCCAGTACTTC
CDR3: CASSLVPYGGQETQYF

J: TRBJ2-7
V: TRBV3-1
size: .
D: .
DNA: TGTGCCAGCGGGAACTACGAGCAGTACTTC
CDR3: CASGNYEQYF

J: TRBJ2-1
V: TRBV5-1
size: .
D: TRBD2
DNA: TGCGCCAGCAGCTCTACTATGACTAGCGGGACCTACAATGAGCAGTTCTTC
CDR3: CASSSTMTSGTYNEQFF

J: TRBJ2-5
V: TRBV24-1
size: many
D: TRBD1
DNA: TGTGCCACCAGTGAATACTCAAGGGCGGGACAGGGGCAAGAGACCCAGTACTTC
CDR3: CATSEYSRAGQGQETQYF

J: TRBJ2-1
V: TRBV5-1
size: few
D: .
DNA: TGCGCCAGCAGCTCACCTTCGGGACTGTACTACAATGAGCAGTTCTTC
CDR3: CASSSPSGLYYNEQFF

J: TRBJ2-3
V: TRBV28
size: few
D: TRBD2
DNA: TGTGCCGGCAGCCCTAGCGGAGTGGGGGCAGATACGCAGTATTTT
CDR3: CAGSPSGVGADTQYF

J: TRBJ2-3
V: TRBV11-2
size: few
D: TRBD2
DNA: TGTGCCAGCAGCTTTTGGCGGGGGGTCCGTCGGGGCACAGATACGCAGTATTTT
CDR3: CASSFWRGVRRGTDTQYF

J: TRBJ1-2
V: TRBV11-2
size: .
D: TRBD1
DNA: TGTGCCAGCAGACCGGGACAGCTATTAGCTAACTATGGCTACACCTTC
CDR3: CASRPGQLLANYGYTF

J: TRBJ1-2
V: TRBV5-5
size: .
D: .
DNA: TGTGCCAGCAGCTTGGAACCTACGGGGAACTATGGCTACACCTTC
CDR3: CASSLEPTGNYGYTF

J: TRBJ2-1
V: TRBV12-3/TRBV12-4
size: few
D: TRBD2
DNA: TGTGCCAGCAGTTTAAAGATAGGAAGCGGGAGGTACAATGAGCAGTTCTTC
CDR3: CASSLKIGSGRYNEQFF

J: TRBJ1-5
V: TRBV4-1
size: .
D: .
DNA: TGCGCCAGCAGCCAAGTAGACACCAATCAGCCCCAGCATTTT
CDR3: CASSQVDTNQPQHF

J: TRBJ2-7
V: TRBV12-3/TRBV12-4
size: .
D: .
DNA: TGTGCCAGCAGTTCACGCAGGGGTGGCGAGCAGTACTTC
CDR3: CASSSRRGGEQYF

J: TRBJ2-1
V: TRBV20-1
size: .
D: .
DNA: TGCAGTGCTAGAGCCCAGGGATTCCCCTCCTACAATGAGCAGTTCTTC
CDR3: CSARAQGFPSYNEQFF

J: TRBJ2-2
V: TRBV6-5
size: .
D: TRBD2
DNA: TGTGCCAGCAGTTCTTGGACTAGCGGGGGGGGCGGGGAGCTGTTTTTT
CDR3: CASSSWTSGGGGELFF

J: TRBJ2-3
V: TRBV7-2
size: few
D: TRBD2
DNA: TGTGCCAGCAGCTTATTGCGGGAGGGCACAGATACGCAGTATTTT
CDR3: CASSLLREGTDTQYF

J: TRBJ1-6
V: TRBV12-3/TRBV12-4
size: few
D: TRBD1
DNA: TGTGCCAGCAGACGGGACAGGGCCAATTCACCCCTCCACTTT
CDR3: CASRRDRANSPLHF

J: TRBJ1-4
V: TRBV15
size: .
D: .
DNA: TGTGCCACCAGCAGAGAGGCAATCACTAATGAAAAACTGTTTTTT
CDR3: CATSREAITNEKLFF

J: TRBJ2-7
V: TRBV14
size: .
D: .
DNA: TGTGCCAGCAGCCAAGAGAGGACGGTGAACGAGCAGTACTTC
CDR3: CASSQERTVNEQYF

J: TRBJ2-5
V: TRBV10-3
size: many
D: .
DNA: TGTGCCATCAGTGAGGGAGGGGCGGAGACCCAGTACTTC
CDR3: CAISEGGAETQYF

J: TRBJ2-4
V: TRBV12-3/TRBV12-4
size: .
D: TRBD2
DNA: TGTGCCACCGTTCCGGCGGGGGAAGGGAAAAACATTCAGTACTTC
CDR3: CATVPAGEGKNIQYF

J: TRBJ1-6
V: TRBV4-1
size: .
D: .
DNA: TGCGCCAGCAGCCAAGAGTTGAGAATTGGTTCACCCCTCCACTTT
CDR3: CASSQELRIGSPLHF

J: TRBJ2-3
V: TRBV29-1
size: .
D: TRBD2
DNA: TGCAGCGTTGAGGGACTAGCGGGGGGATTCACAGATACGCAGTATTTT
CDR3: CSVEGLAGGFTDTQYF

J: TRBJ1-3
V: TRBV12-3/TRBV12-4
size: few
D: .
DNA: TGTGCCAGCAGACCGGGAGAATTAAAAAACACCATATATTTT
CDR3: CASRPGELKNTIYF

J: TRBJ2-1
V: TRBV5-1
size: .
D: .
DNA: TGCGCCAGCAGGGAACCCGGCGGGGAGAACAATGAGCAGTTCTTC
CDR3: CASREPGGENNEQFF

J: TRBJ1-6
V: TRBV5-1
size: .
D: .
DNA: TGCGCCAGCAGCTTGGCCCGGACAAGGGAGTCACCCCTCCACTTT
CDR3: CASSLARTRESPLHF

J: TRBJ2-1
V: TRBV4-2
size: many
D: .
DNA: TGTGCCAGCAGCCAAGAAAGATCGAGCTCCTACAATGAGCAGTTCTTC
CDR3: CASSQERSSSYNEQFF

J: TRBJ1-2
V: TRBV6-1
size: few
D: .
DNA: TGTGCCAGCAGCCCCAAACCAGAAAACTATGGCTACACCTTC
CDR3: CASSPKPENYGYTF

J: TRBJ2-3
V: TRBV20-1
size: .
D: TRBD2
DNA: TGCAGTGCGACAAGGGAGGGAGATACGCAGTATTTT
CDR3: CSATREGDTQYF

J: TRBJ2-7
V: TRBV6-1
size: few
D: .
DNA: TGTGCCAGCAGGGTGGGCGGGGACCCATCCTACGAGCAGTACTTC
CDR3: CASRVGGDPSYEQYF

J: TRBJ1-1
V: TRBV7-3
size: few
D: .
DNA: TGTGCCAGCAGCTTAACAGAGCGCACTGAAGCTTTCTTT
CDR3: CASSLTERTEAFF

J: TRBJ2-1
V: TRBV7-2
size: .
D: .
DNA: TGTGCCAGCAGCTTATCGGGCAGAGGGAAAAACAATGAGCAGTTCTTC
CDR3: CASSLSGRGKNNEQFF

J: TRBJ2-3
V: TRBV7-9
size: .
D: TRBD2
DNA: TGTGCCAGCAGCTTGGATCCTAGCGGGAGGACAGATACGCAGTATTTT
CDR3: CASSLDPSGRTDTQYF

J: TRBJ2-4
V: TRBV12-3/TRBV12-4
size: few
D: .
DNA: TGTGCCAGCAGTTCCAGGGGTAGCGGACTATCCAAAAACATTCAGTACTTC
CDR3: CASSSRGSGLSKNIQYF

J: TRBJ2-3
V: TRBV5-5
size: .
D: TRBD2
DNA: TGTGCCAGCAGCTTGGGGCCTCAGGGAGGGGATACGCAGTATTTT
CDR3: CASSLGPQGGDTQYF